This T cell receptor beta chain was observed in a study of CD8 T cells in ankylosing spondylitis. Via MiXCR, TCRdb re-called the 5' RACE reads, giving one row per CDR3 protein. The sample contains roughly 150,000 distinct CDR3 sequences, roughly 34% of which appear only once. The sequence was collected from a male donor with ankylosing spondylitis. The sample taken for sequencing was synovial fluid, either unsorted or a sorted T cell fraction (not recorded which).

The CDR3 DNA reads TGTGCCACCCGGGGCGGTTCCAATGAGCAGTTCTTC. This encodes CATRGGSNEQFF. This chain links TRBV7-3 with TRBJ2-1; D is perhaps TRBD1 or TRBD2 (5 bases each). The CDR3 contains 12 residues. Trimming took 10 bases from V and 6 from J, leaving 13 bases between them. The germline V gene encodes CDR1 SGHTA and CDR2 FQGTGA.